The 19 T cell receptor beta chains in this list originate from one sample, sequenced in a study of blood T cell repertoires in COVID-19. Sequencing used immunoSEQ multiplex PCR; TCRdb keeps in-frame clones, though not all of them. The sample holds about 120,000 clones, 85% to 90% seen once. Specimen: peripheral blood. Receptors originate from a woman aged 60-70 years with COVID-19, enrolled during active disease.

The genes are TRBV3-1 (or the pseudogene TRBV3-2) and TRBJ1-2; D remains unclear. The CDR3 runs 18 residues. V was trimmed by 0 bases and J by 5 bases, leaving 22 bases between them. Looked up from germline, CDR1 is LGHDT and CDR2 is YNNKEL (reference sequence). The CDR3 bases are TGTGCCAGCAGCCAAGAGGCCCCCCTGGGCATCTGTCTATATGGCTACACCTTC. It yields the protein CASSQEAPLGICLYGYTF.

The rearrangement joins TRBV12-3 or TRBV12-4 to TRBJ1-2; the D gene is possibly TRBD1 (5 bases). The germline V and J ends were trimmed by 5 bases and 5 bases, with 12 bases remaining between them. This CDR3 has 13 amino acids. The CDR3 protein is CASSLRGGYGYTF. CDR3 DNA: TGTGCCAGCAGTCTCCGGGGGGGGTATGGCTACACCTTC.

J is TRBJ2-7 and V is TRBV18; tentatively, D is TRBD1 (6 bases). V was clipped by 3 bases and J by 3 bases, with 12 bases between them. Looked up from germline, CDR1 is KGHSH and CDR2 is LQKENI. This CDR3 spans 14 amino acids. The CDR3 region is CASSPRQGNYEQYF. The CDR3 DNA is TGTGCCAGCTCACCGCGGCAGGGGAACTACGAGCAGTACTTC.

This clone has a handful of counts. This sequence joins TRBV5-4 and TRBJ1-2, with TRBD1 matching 9 bases. This CDR3 contains 13 residues. V shed 5 bases and J 8 bases; nucleotides not matched to a gene: 7. Looked up from germline, CDR1 is SGHNT and CDR2 is YYREEE (reference sequence). CDR3 loop: CASRLQGAGGYTF. For the CDR3, the DNA is TGTGCCAGCAGACTACAGGGGGCGGGAGGCTACACCTTC.

This rearrangement joins TRBV5-6 to TRBJ2-5; 8 bases fit TRBD2. Trimming removed 4 bases from V and 4 bases from J; junction bases left unmatched: 6. The germline CDR1 and CDR2 sequences are SGHDT and YYEEEE. This CDR3 has 14 residues. This chain's CDR3 is CASSVTGGRETQYF. The CDR3, as DNA: TGTGCCAGCAGCGTCACGGGGGGGCGAGAGACCCAGTACTTC.

V is TRBV21-1 and J is TRBJ1-1; the listed D gene, TRBD1, was not tested against the DNA. TRBV21-1 is designated a pseudogene. This CDR3 is 17 amino acids long. DNA for the CDR3: TGTGCCAGCAGCAAAGACCTAACAGGGGGCATGAACACTGAAGCTTTCTTT. It specifies CASSKDLTGGMNTEAFF.

This clone came up a few times. The CDR3 loop is CASSLGQSYGYTF. The CDR3 DNA reads TGTGCCAGCAGCTTGGGACAGAGCTATGGCTACACCTTC. V is TRBV3-1 (or the pseudogene TRBV3-2) and J is TRBJ1-2; 7 nucleotides line up with TRBD1. The CDR3 spans 13 residues. V shed 5 bases, J shed 4 bases, and the junction held 4 bases outside the gene matches. From germline, CDR1 is LGHDT and CDR2 YNNKEL (reference sequence).

This rearrangement joins TRBV4-3 to TRBJ2-7; TRBD1 matches at 11 bases. The CDR3 has 16 residues. The ends lost 0 bases at V and 3 bases at J; junction bases unmatched: 4. Germline CDR1 LGHNA, CDR2 YSLEER. This chain's CDR3 is CASSQDTGQGDYEQYF. The CDR3 region has the DNA TGCGCCAGCAGCCAAGATACGGGACAGGGGGACTACGAGCAGTACTTC.

V gene TRBV7-9 combines with J gene TRBJ1-2; TRBD1 matches at 7 bases. V shed 1 base and J 13 bases; nucleotides not matched to a gene: 3. This CDR3 contains 11 residues. Germline lookup yields CDR1 SEHNR and CDR2 FQNEAQ (reference sequence). This CDR3 reads CASSLEGASTF. CDR3 coding DNA: TGTGCCAGCAGCTTAGAGGGGGCTAGCACCTTC. The variable domain in full, with the rest retrieved from reference TRBV7-9 and TRBJ1-2, is DTGVSQNPRHKITKRGQNVTFRCDPISEHNRLYWYRQTLGQGPEFLTYFQNEAQLEKSRLLSDRFSAERPKGSFSTLEIQRTEQGDSAMYLCASSLEGASTFGSGTRLTVV.

This clone was found a few times. The V and J genes are TRBV11-2 and TRBJ1-1; possibly TRBD1 for D (5 bases). The CDR3 has 15 amino acids. The V and J ends lost 5 bases and 8 bases respectively, with 21 bases between them. Germline CDR1 is SGHAT and CDR2 is FQNNGV. The CDR3 coding sequence is TGTGCCAGCAGCATCGGGACTTTTTCCTCTCAGGAAGCTTTCTTT. Residues: CASSIGTFSSQEAFF.

The V and J genes are TRBV5-1 and TRBJ1-2, with D uncertain. Germline CDR1 and CDR2: SGHRS and YFSETQ. The CDR3 has 17 residues. Trimming removed 0 bases at V and 1 base at J, with 16 bases between. This chain's CDR3 is CASSLATSVLNNYGYTF. CDR3 DNA sequence: TGCGCCAGCAGCTTGGCCACATCTGTCCTGAATAACTATGGCTACACCTTC.

This clone was counted once. The CDR3 is CASSVGVWGGLLDTQYF. The CDR3 DNA reads TGTGCCAGCAGCGTAGGGGTGTGGGGGGGCCTTTTAGATACGCAGTATTTT. The V and J genes are TRBV9 and TRBJ2-3; maybe TRBD2 (7 bases). Germline CDR1 and CDR2: SGDLS and YYNGEE. V lost 0 bases, J lost 5 bases, and 19 bases lay in between. CDR3 length: 17 residues. The whole variable domain, remainder taken from reference TRBV9 and TRBJ2-3, is DSGVTQTPKHLITATGQRVTLRCSPRSGDLSVYWYQQSLDQGLQFLIQYYNGEERAKGNILERFSAQQFPDLHSELNLSSLELGDSALYFCASSVGVWGGLLDTQYFGPGTRLTVL.

The chain has TRBV5-1 and TRBJ1-4; possibly TRBD1 for D (5 bases). Trimming removed 1 base from V and 7 bases from J, with 17 bases in between. CDR3 length equals 16 residues. In germline, CDR1 is SGHRS, CDR2 YFSETQ. DNA of the CDR3: TGCGCCAGCAGCTTGATGGGGACTCGGTCCGGTGAAAAACTGTTTTTT. This translates into CASSLMGTRSGEKLFF.

V gene TRBV6-5 combines with J gene TRBJ2-1; D unclear. This CDR3 has 13 residues. The V end lost 5 bases, the J end lost 5 bases, and 10 bases lay between the germline ends. The germline V gene has CDR1 MNHEY and CDR2 SVGAGI. The CDR3 spells CASSPTRDNEQFF. The CDR3, as DNA: TGTGCCAGCAGTCCCACTCGGGACAATGAGCAGTTCTTC.

The rearrangement joins TRBV30 to TRBJ1-2; a weak D match, TRBD1 (6 bases). This CDR3 comprises 12 residues. Germline V gene data show CDR1 as GTSNPN and CDR2 as SVGIG (reference sequence). Trimming cost V 4 bases and J 3 bases, with 9 bases left between them. CDR3 in DNA: TGTGCCTGGACGGGGGGGCACTATGGCTACACCTTC. It codes for CAWTGGHYGYTF.

The sample holds a few counts of this clone. The chain combines TRBV20-1 with TRBJ2-7, with 7 bases identical to TRBD1. CDR1 and CDR2 (germline): DFQATT, SNEGSKA (reference sequence). Trimming cost V 6 bases and J 4 bases; bases outside gene matches: 3. The CDR3 has 11 residues. The CDR3 sequence is CSATTGYEQYF. The DNA for the CDR3 is TGCAGTGCAACGACAGGGTACGAGCAGTACTTC.

The chain uses TRBV7-2 and TRBJ1-2; D unresolved. This CDR3 is built from 14 residues. Germline loops: CDR1 SGHTA, CDR2 FQGNSA. Trimming shortened V by 2 bases and J by 0 bases, and 7 bases separated the two germline ends. CDR3: CASSLYSSNYGYTF. The CDR3 nucleotides are TGTGCCAGCAGCTTATACTCATCTAACTATGGCTACACCTTC. Full variable domain (outside the CDR3, taken from reference TRBV7-2 and TRBJ1-2): GAGVSQSPSNKVTEKGKDVELRCDPISGHTALYWYRQSLGQGLEFLIYFQGNSAPDKSGLPSDRFSAERTGGSVSTLTIQRTQQEDSAVYLCASSLYSSNYGYTFGSGTRLTVV.

The chain recombines TRBV11-3 with TRBJ2-1; 8 bases align to TRBD1. J lost 9 bases, V lost 3 bases, and 7 bases had no gene match. Germline values: CDR1 SGHNT, CDR2 YENEEA. This CDR3 has 14 residues. CDR3 amino acids: CASSLDRVESEQFF. Written as DNA, the CDR3 is TGTGCCAGCAGCTTGGACAGGGTTGAGAGTGAGCAGTTCTTC.

The J gene is TRBJ2-7, the V gene TRBV6-1, with D possibly matching TRBD2 (6 bases). This CDR3 region has 16 residues. CDR1 and CDR2 (germline): MNHNS, SASEGT. The germline V and J ends were trimmed by 1 base and 3 bases, with 16 bases remaining between them. In nucleotides, the CDR3 is TGTGCCAGCAGTGAAGGACTGGGTGGAGGGTACTACGAGCAGTACTTC. This sequence encodes CASSEGLGGGYYEQYF.